A selection of T cell receptor beta chains follows, all from one sample in a study of early T cells in non-severe SARS-CoV-2 infection. MiXCR was run by TCRdb on the 5' RACE reads, yielding one entry per CDR3 protein. The repertoire consists of about 67,000 distinct CDR3 sequences, with 9% to 10% occurring once and the leading ten covering around 15%. Sequenced material: whole blood, taken at baseline. The receptor source for this set is an adult who was a healthcare worker with PCR-confirmed SARS-CoV-2 infection or an uninfected control (not recorded which). Both conserved end residues are part of each CDR3. The D gene is left open where the match is weak. Size tells how often a clone was seen (once, few, many) or the class of an expanded clone, and some rows leave it out.

j_call: TRBJ2-6
clone_size: many
d_call: TRBD1
cdr3_length: 19
v_call: TRBV4-3
cdr3_nt: TGCGCCAGCAGCCAGCGGACAGGGGGCTTAAACTCTGGGGCCAACGTCCTGATTTTC
cdr3_aa: CASSQRTGGLNSGANVLIF

j_call: TRBJ2-1
clone_size: many
d_call: NA
cdr3_length: 14
v_call: TRBV20-1
cdr3_nt: TGCAGTGCTATCGCCGGCGGGGCCTACAATGAGCAGTTCTTC
cdr3_aa: CSAIAGGAYNEQFF

j_call: TRBJ2-1
clone_size: many
d_call: TRBD1
cdr3_length: 13
v_call: TRBV6-5
cdr3_nt: TGTGCCAGTCGATGGACAGGGGGGAATGAGCAGTTCTTC
cdr3_aa: CASRWTGGNEQFF

j_call: TRBJ1-2
clone_size: many
d_call: NA
cdr3_length: 13
v_call: TRBV6-2/TRBV6-3
cdr3_nt: TGTGCCAGCAGTTACGGAGGTAACTATGGCTACACCTTC
cdr3_aa: CASSYGGNYGYTF

j_call: TRBJ1-1
clone_size: many
d_call: TRBD1
cdr3_length: 14
v_call: TRBV7-6
cdr3_nt: TGTGCCAGCAGCTTAGGGACAGGGCCGACTAAAGCTTTCTTT
cdr3_aa: CASSLGTGPTKAFF

j_call: TRBJ2-2
clone_size: many
d_call: NA
cdr3_length: 16
v_call: TRBV10-3
cdr3_nt: TGTGCCATCAGTGAGCTTATGGACGGGACACCCGGGGAGCTGTTTTTT
cdr3_aa: CAISELMDGTPGELFF

j_call: TRBJ1-2
clone_size: many
d_call: NA
cdr3_length: 12
v_call: TRBV6-2/TRBV6-3
cdr3_nt: TGTGCCAGCAGAAGGAGGAACTATGGCTACACCTTC
cdr3_aa: CASRRRNYGYTF

j_call: TRBJ2-1
clone_size: many
d_call: NA
cdr3_length: 12
v_call: TRBV5-1
cdr3_nt: TGCGCCAGCACGACAGCCGAAAATGAGCAGTTCTTC
cdr3_aa: CASTTAENEQFF

j_call: TRBJ1-5
clone_size: NA
d_call: NA
cdr3_length: 14
v_call: TRBV14
cdr3_nt: TGTGCCAGCAGCCCTAGGAGAAGCAATCAGCCCCAGCATTTT
cdr3_aa: CASSPRRSNQPQHF

j_call: TRBJ2-4
clone_size: many
d_call: NA
cdr3_length: 14
v_call: TRBV12-3/TRBV12-4
cdr3_nt: TGTGCCAGCAGTCCCCCCCAAGCCAAAAACATTCAGTACTTC
cdr3_aa: CASSPPQAKNIQYF

j_call: TRBJ2-7
clone_size: NA
d_call: TRBD2
cdr3_length: 18
v_call: TRBV9
cdr3_nt: TGTGCCAGCAGCGTAGGGCTAGCGGGACGTACCAAGAGCTACGAGCAGTACTTC
cdr3_aa: CASSVGLAGRTKSYEQYF

j_call: TRBJ2-7
clone_size: many
d_call: NA
cdr3_length: 13
v_call: TRBV16
cdr3_nt: TGTGCCAGCAGTTTCGGACCCTCCTACGAGCAGTACTTC
cdr3_aa: CASSFGPSYEQYF

j_call: TRBJ1-1
clone_size: few
d_call: TRBD1
cdr3_length: 13
v_call: TRBV29-1
cdr3_nt: TGCAGCGTCCAGGGACAGCTTAACACTGAAGCTTTCTTT
cdr3_aa: CSVQGQLNTEAFF

j_call: TRBJ1-6
clone_size: few
d_call: TRBD1
cdr3_length: 14
v_call: TRBV2
cdr3_nt: TGTGCCAGCAGGGGGACAGAAGGAAGGTCACCCCTCCACTTT
cdr3_aa: CASRGTEGRSPLHF

j_call: TRBJ2-3
clone_size: few
d_call: TRBD2
cdr3_length: 17
v_call: TRBV4-2
cdr3_nt: TGTGCCAGCAGCCGAAACGGACTAGCGGGAAGTACAGATACGCAGTATTTT
cdr3_aa: CASSRNGLAGSTDTQYF

j_call: TRBJ2-1
clone_size: many
d_call: TRBD2
cdr3_length: 17
v_call: TRBV7-2
cdr3_nt: TGTGCCAGCAGTTCCCGCCCCGGCGGGAGCTCCTACAATGAGCAGTTCTTC
cdr3_aa: CASSSRPGGSSYNEQFF

j_call: TRBJ2-1
clone_size: NA
d_call: NA
cdr3_length: 16
v_call: TRBV6-2/TRBV6-3
cdr3_nt: TGTGCCAGCAGTCACCGGACCGATGAGCCCTACAATGAGCAGTTCTTC
cdr3_aa: CASSHRTDEPYNEQFF

j_call: TRBJ2-2
clone_size: many
d_call: TRBD2
cdr3_length: 14
v_call: TRBV20-1
cdr3_nt: TGCAGTGCTCAAGACCGACTAGCTACCGGGGAGCTGTTTTTT
cdr3_aa: CSAQDRLATGELFF

j_call: TRBJ2-1
clone_size: few
d_call: NA
cdr3_length: 19
v_call: TRBV5-1
cdr3_nt: TGCGCCAGCAGCTTGACAACAGGCCCTAAGGCATCGCCTTACAATGAGCAGTTCTTC
cdr3_aa: CASSLTTGPKASPYNEQFF

j_call: TRBJ1-1
clone_size: many
d_call: NA
cdr3_length: 16
v_call: TRBV6-5
cdr3_nt: TGTGCCAGCAGTCTCAGGACTAGTATGGGGAACACTGAAGCTTTCTTT
cdr3_aa: CASSLRTSMGNTEAFF

j_call: TRBJ1-1
clone_size: NA
d_call: NA
cdr3_length: 13
v_call: TRBV27
cdr3_nt: TGTGCCAGCAGTTTGTTCTGGAACACTGAAGCTTTCTTT
cdr3_aa: CASSLFWNTEAFF

j_call: TRBJ2-7
clone_size: many
d_call: TRBD1
cdr3_length: 15
v_call: TRBV11-2
cdr3_nt: TGTGCCAGCAGTTTACCGGGACAGGGAAAGTACGAGCAGTACTTC
cdr3_aa: CASSLPGQGKYEQYF

j_call: TRBJ2-5
clone_size: many
d_call: TRBD2
cdr3_length: 14
v_call: TRBV5-1
cdr3_nt: TGCGCCAGCAGACGTACTAGCGTACAAGAGACCCAGTACTTC
cdr3_aa: CASRRTSVQETQYF

j_call: TRBJ2-1
clone_size: NA
d_call: TRBD2
cdr3_length: 15
v_call: TRBV24-1
cdr3_nt: TGTGCCACCGCTAGACTAGCGGGAGGTAGGGATGAGCAGTTCTTC
cdr3_aa: CATARLAGGRDEQFF

j_call: TRBJ1-3
clone_size: many
d_call: NA
cdr3_length: 15
v_call: TRBV7-8
cdr3_nt: TGTGCCAGCAGCTTAGTCGGCAAATCTGGAAACACCATATATTTT
cdr3_aa: CASSLVGKSGNTIYF

j_call: TRBJ1-1
clone_size: NA
d_call: NA
cdr3_length: 14
v_call: TRBV28
cdr3_nt: TGTGCCAGCAGTTCAACAGGGCCTTTCACTGAAGCTTTCTTT
cdr3_aa: CASSSTGPFTEAFF

j_call: TRBJ1-2
clone_size: many
d_call: NA
cdr3_length: 11
v_call: TRBV29-1
cdr3_nt: TGCAGCGTTGAAGAAAGAGGGGGCTACACCTTC
cdr3_aa: CSVEERGGYTF

j_call: TRBJ1-1
clone_size: NA
d_call: TRBD1
cdr3_length: 16
v_call: TRBV6-1
cdr3_nt: TGTGCCAGCAAAGGACAGGGGGGTTCTCGGAACACTGAAGCTTTCTTT
cdr3_aa: CASKGQGGSRNTEAFF

j_call: TRBJ1-1
clone_size: few
d_call: TRBD1
cdr3_length: 15
v_call: TRBV15
cdr3_nt: TGTGCCACCAGCAGGGACAGGGGCCTGAACACTGAAGCTTTCTTT
cdr3_aa: CATSRDRGLNTEAFF